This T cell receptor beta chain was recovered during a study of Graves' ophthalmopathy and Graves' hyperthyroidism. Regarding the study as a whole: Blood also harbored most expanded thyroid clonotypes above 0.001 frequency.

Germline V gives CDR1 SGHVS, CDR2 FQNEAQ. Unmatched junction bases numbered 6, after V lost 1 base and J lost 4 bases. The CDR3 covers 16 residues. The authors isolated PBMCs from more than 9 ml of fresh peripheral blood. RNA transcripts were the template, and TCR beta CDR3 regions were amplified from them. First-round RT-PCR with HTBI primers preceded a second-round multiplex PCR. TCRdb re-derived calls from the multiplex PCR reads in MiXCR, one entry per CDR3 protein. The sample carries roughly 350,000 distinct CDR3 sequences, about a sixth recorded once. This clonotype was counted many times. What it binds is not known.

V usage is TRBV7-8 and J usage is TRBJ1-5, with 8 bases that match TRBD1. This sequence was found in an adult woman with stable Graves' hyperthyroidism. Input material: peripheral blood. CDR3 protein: CASSLGAGGRNQPQHF. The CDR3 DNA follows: TGTGCCAGCAGCTTAGGGGCAGGGGGCCGAAATCAGCCCCAGCATTTT.